This T cell receptor (beta chain) was retrieved from a study of blood T cell repertoires in COVID-19. The data were produced by immunoSEQ multiplex PCR, yet TCRdb's version contains in-frame clones alone and is incomplete. The sample gives about 160,000 clones, about four fifths of which show up once; approximately 7.6% is in the top ten. V lost 0 bases and J 6 bases, leaving 8 bases between the germline ends. Germline assignment: CDR1 LGHNA and CDR2 YNFKEQ. The CDR3 sequence is 14 residues long. The chain couples TRBV4-2 to TRBJ2-2; D may be TRBD2 (6 bases). This receptor was obtained from a woman aged 55-69 years with COVID-19, enrolled during active disease. The sample was peripheral blood. CDR3 sequence reads: CASSQDPGAGELFF. CDR3 bases: TGTGCCAGCAGCCAAGACCCGGGGGCCGGGGAGCTGTTTTTT.